This TCR beta chain was profiled in a study of a mutant IDH1 vaccine in newly diagnosed glioma. Study in general: The first vaccination came 4-6 weeks after radiotherapy alone, or with temozolomide cycles. The treated group averaged about 39 years old and was roughly 62% male, roughly 40% female. Previous treatment comprised radiotherapy, temozolomide, or both, mostly both. Visits designated V12 and V13 were conducted at weeks 35 and 47, respectively.

Method: immunoSEQ multiplex PCR; TCRdb's copy keeps in-frame clones and lacks some. The sample has tens of thousands of clones; 65% to 85% are singletons. As concerns this clone: Its antigen is unknown.

V shed 4 bases and J 5 bases; nucleotides not matched to a gene: 4. Germline CDR1 and CDR2: KGHSH and LQKENI. CDR3 length: 15 residues. Sample time point: week 47, end of study. Vaccination used 300 ug of mutant IDH1 20-mer peptide per dose, with topical imiquimod. V usage is TRBV18 and J usage is TRBJ1-5, with TRBD1 identical over 11 bases. The sample in question was PBMCs, obtained from a glioma patient whose treatment included an IDH1 peptide vaccine. The receptor was derived from a man aged 25-45 years with glioma. The CDR3 reads CASSLGTGGHQPQHF. The CDR3 DNA reads TGTGCCAGCTCACTTGGGACAGGGGGACATCAGCCCCAGCATTTT.